This T cell receptor beta chain was obtained from a study of blood T cell repertoires in COVID-19. The wider study: Material from acute and convalescent COVID-19 was sourced from the United States, Italy and Spain. Sources were T cells, B-cell-depleted T cells, or PBMCs; the material itself was cDNA or gDNA.

Original methodology: Estimates of nucleated cell counts were drawn from the amplification of reference gene primers. Sequencing was performed with immunoSEQ multiplex PCR; in TCRdb, only in-frame clones are kept and a portion is missing. The V and J calls and clone size were taken over from that table, and D and trimming were inferred from the DNA. Here the sample spans around 69,000 clones, about four fifths being singletons. J was trimmed by 8 bases and V by 5 bases; bases with no gene match: 11. The length of the CDR3 is 15 residues. Per the germline V gene, CDR1 is SGHNT and CDR2 is YENEEA. Input material: peripheral blood. This chain uses TRBV11-3 with TRBJ2-1; 8 bases align to TRBD2. The receptor's source is a woman aged 70 to 79 with acute or convalescent COVID-19. For the CDR3, the DNA is TGTGCCAGCAGCCCCCGGGGACTAGAAAGGGATGAGCAGTTCTTC. Its protein product is CASSPRGLERDEQFF.